Listed below are T cell receptor beta chains from one sample, sequenced in a study of long-term antiretroviral therapy in people with HIV. This table comes from immunoSEQ multiplex PCR, and its TCRdb copy is limited to in-frame clones, with some not included. The sample yields about 21,000 clones, less than 90% seen once. This specimen was unsorted PBMCs, taken 1.9 years after starting antiretroviral therapy. The source is a woman between 50 and 59 years old with HIV. Each CDR3 is given with its conserved first and last residue. The order of the fields is clone size, V gene, D gene, J gene, CDR3 protein, CDR3 DNA. The D gene is left open where the match is weak. Some rows mark clone size as missing; the rest say once, few, many or name a class of expanded clone.

size: -
V: TRBV19
D: -
J: TRBJ2-5
CDR3: CASSIDGRSQETQYF
DNA: TGTGCCAGTAGTATAGATGGCAGATCTCAAGAGACCCAGTACTTC

size: -
V: TRBV28
D: -
J: TRBJ1-2
CDR3: CASSAGHISNYGYTF
DNA: TGTGCCAGCAGTGCGGGACACATTTCTAACTATGGCTACACCTTC

size: -
V: TRBV5-6
D: -
J: TRBJ1-1
CDR3: CASGEGGVNTEAFF
DNA: TGTGCCAGCGGGGAGGGAGGGGTGAACACTGAAGCTTTCTTT

size: -
V: TRBV18
D: TRBD1
J: TRBJ2-7
CDR3: CASSPSTHRGYEQYF
DNA: TGTGCCAGCTCACCATCCACCCACAGGGGCTACGAGCAGTACTTC

size: -
V: TRBV7-2
D: -
J: TRBJ2-5
CDR3: CASSSGVTNQETQYF
DNA: TGTGCCAGCAGCTCGGGGGTCACGAACCAAGAGACCCAGTACTTC

size: -
V: TRBV5-1
D: TRBD1
J: TRBJ1-2
CDR3: CASSPGTGGGYGYTF
DNA: TGCGCCAGCAGCCCCGGGACAGGGGGAGGCTATGGCTACACCTTC

size: -
V: TRBV6-5
D: -
J: TRBJ1-6
CDR3: CASSYSRQGDSPLHF
DNA: TGTGCCAGCAGTTACTCGAGGCAGGGTGATTCACCCCTCCACTTT

size: -
V: TRBV5-4
D: -
J: TRBJ1-2
CDR3: CASSRGWGDGGGYTF
DNA: TGTGCCAGCAGCAGGGGTTGGGGTGACGGGGGCGGCTACACCTTC

size: -
V: TRBV7-9
D: TRBD2
J: TRBJ2-3
CDR3: CASRIFGGATDTQYF
DNA: TGTGCCAGCAGGATCTTCGGGGGGGCCACAGATACGCAGTATTTT

size: -
V: TRBV7-2
D: TRBD2
J: TRBJ2-3
CDR3: CASSSTIAGGLGDTQYF
DNA: TGTGCCAGCAGCTCCACTATAGCGGGGGGGCTGGGAGATACGCAGTATTTT

size: -
V: TRBV4-2
D: TRBD2
J: TRBJ2-1
CDR3: CASSQAAGGRNEQFF
DNA: TGTGCCAGCAGCCAAGCAGCGGGGGGGCGCAATGAGCAGTTCTTC

size: -
V: TRBV19
D: -
J: TRBJ2-2
CDR3: CASSIGTGPSANTGELFF
DNA: TGTGCCAGTAGTATCGGGACTGGACCTTCCGCGAACACCGGGGAGCTGTTTTTT

size: -
V: TRBV5-1
D: -
J: TRBJ1-5
CDR3: CASSLDAGDRQPQHF
DNA: TGCGCCAGCAGCTTGGATGCAGGGGACCGTCAGCCCCAGCATTTT

size: once
V: TRBV5-1
D: TRBD1
J: TRBJ1-6
CDR3: CASSPETGGNNSPLHF
DNA: TGCGCCAGCAGCCCCGAGACAGGGGGAAATAATTCACCCCTCCACTTT

size: -
V: TRBV15
D: -
J: TRBJ2-7
CDR3: CATSLGAQLHEQYF
DNA: TGTGCCACCTCACTGGGGGCCCAGCTACACGAGCAGTACTTC

size: -
V: TRBV7-3
D: TRBD2
J: TRBJ2-2
CDR3: CASSRPTSGGTGELFF
DNA: TGTGCCAGCAGCCGACCGACTAGCGGGGGGACCGGGGAGCTGTTTTTT

size: -
V: TRBV23-1
D: TRBD1
J: TRBJ2-7
CDR3: CASTRNQGEKITYEQYF
DNA: TGCGCCAGCACTCGAAACCAGGGGGAGAAGATAACCTACGAGCAGTACTTC

size: -
V: TRBV13
D: TRBD1
J: TRBJ2-2
CDR3: CASSSGTGDPGELFF
DNA: TGTGCCAGCAGCTCAGGTACAGGGGACCCCGGGGAGCTGTTTTTT

size: -
V: TRBV27
D: TRBD1
J: TRBJ1-6
CDR3: CASRNKPGTGHSPLHF
DNA: TGTGCCAGCAGAAATAAACCCGGGACAGGTCATTCACCCCTCCACTTT

size: -
V: TRBV2
D: -
J: TRBJ2-4
CDR3: CASSRDFGVKNIQYF
DNA: TGTGCCAGCAGTCGGGATTTTGGGGTGAAAAACATTCAGTACTTC

size: -
V: TRBV19
D: -
J: TRBJ2-1
CDR3: CASSISEVVPNEQFF
DNA: TGTGCCAGTAGTATTAGCGAAGTGGTTCCGAATGAGCAGTTCTTC

size: -
V: TRBV25-1
D: -
J: TRBJ2-2
CDR3: CASSWLAGNGELFF
DNA: TGTGCCAGCAGTTGGTTAGCCGGTAACGGGGAGCTGTTTTTT

size: -
V: TRBV19
D: TRBD1
J: TRBJ1-1
CDR3: CASSTPPTGTTEAFF
DNA: TGTGCCAGTAGTACCCCTCCGACAGGGACCACTGAAGCTTTCTTT

size: -
V: TRBV28
D: -
J: TRBJ1-6
CDR3: CASSSTGLLNSPLHF
DNA: TGTGCCAGCAGTTCAACGGGACTCCTGAATTCACCCCTCCACTTT

size: few
V: TRBV5-1
D: TRBD2
J: TRBJ2-7
CDR3: CASSLVGGPGEQYF
DNA: TGCGCCAGCAGCTTGGTGGGAGGGCCCGGCGAGCAGTACTTC

size: once
V: TRBV6-5
D: -
J: TRBJ2-5
CDR3: CASSSPGWETQYF
DNA: TGTGCCAGCAGTTCCCCGGGATGGGAGACCCAGTACTTC

size: -
V: TRBV7-6
D: -
J: TRBJ2-5
CDR3: CASSRSDSGGTQYF
DNA: TGTGCCAGCAGCCGTTCTGACAGTGGGGGGACCCAGTACTTC

size: -
V: TRBV15
D: -
J: TRBJ1-5
CDR3: CATRSLGGGNQPQHF
DNA: TGTGCCACCAGGAGCCTTGGAGGCGGCAATCAGCCCCAGCATTTT

size: -
V: TRBV11-2
D: TRBD1
J: TRBJ1-6
CDR3: CASKDRHNSPLHF
DNA: TGTGCCAGCAAGGACAGGCATAATTCACCCCTCCACTTT

size: -
V: TRBV19
D: TRBD2
J: TRBJ2-1
CDR3: CASSIGAGARKFF
DNA: TGTGCCAGTAGTATCGGAGCGGGGGCTCGTAAGTTCTTC

size: -
V: TRBV15
D: -
J: TRBJ2-1
CDR3: CATSRYNEQFF
DNA: TGTGCCACCAGCCGTTACAATGAGCAGTTCTTC

size: -
V: TRBV28
D: TRBD2
J: TRBJ2-3
CDR3: CASSWLAGGEERDTQYF
DNA: TGTGCCAGCAGCTGGTTAGCGGGGGGCGAAGAGCGAGATACGCAGTATTTT

size: -
V: TRBV28
D: -
J: TRBJ2-7
CDR3: CASSPGHLTYEQYF
DNA: TGTGCCAGCAGTCCGGGACACCTTACCTACGAGCAGTACTTC

size: -
V: TRBV4-3
D: TRBD1
J: TRBJ1-2
CDR3: CASSQDRSGTGDSSYGYTF
DNA: TGCGCCAGCAGCCAAGACAGAAGCGGGACAGGGGATAGCAGCTATGGCTACACCTTC

size: -
V: TRBV7-9
D: TRBD1
J: TRBJ1-1
CDR3: CASSTQGAGRNTEAFF
DNA: TGTGCCAGCAGCACACAGGGGGCCGGTAGGAACACTGAAGCTTTCTTT

size: -
V: TRBV5-4
D: TRBD2
J: TRBJ2-2
CDR3: CASSKRGLNTGELFF
DNA: TGTGCCAGCAGCAAGCGGGGGCTGAACACCGGGGAGCTGTTTTTT

size: few
V: TRBV5-4
D: TRBD1
J: TRBJ1-6
CDR3: CASSLVGTENSPLHF
DNA: TGTGCCAGCAGCTTGGTCGGGACAGAGAATTCACCCCTCCACTTT

size: -
V: TRBV30
D: -
J: TRBJ1-2
CDR3: CAWSASDHYGYTF
DNA: TGTGCCTGGAGTGCCTCCGACCACTATGGCTACACCTTC

size: -
V: TRBV19
D: TRBD2
J: TRBJ2-7
CDR3: CATATSGAYEQYF
DNA: TGTGCCACCGCGACTAGCGGGGCCTACGAGCAGTACTTC

size: -
V: TRBV5-1
D: -
J: TRBJ2-1
CDR3: CASSVSLALGSYNEQFF
DNA: TGCGCCAGCAGCGTGTCCCTAGCGTTAGGCTCCTACAATGAGCAGTTCTTC

size: once
V: TRBV4-1
D: -
J: TRBJ2-3
CDR3: CASSQVGVSTDTQYF
DNA: TGCGCCAGCAGCCAAGTGGGCGTTAGCACAGATACGCAGTATTTT

size: -
V: TRBV9
D: TRBD2
J: TRBJ2-3
CDR3: CASSVGLGGGAGDTQYF
DNA: TGTGCCAGCAGCGTGGGGCTGGGCGGGGGGGCAGGAGATACGCAGTATTTT

size: -
V: TRBV6-5
D: TRBD2
J: TRBJ2-7
CDR3: CASSSTSGGIYEQYF
DNA: TGTGCCAGCAGCTCGACTAGCGGGGGGATCTACGAGCAGTACTTC

size: -
V: TRBV19
D: TRBD2
J: TRBJ2-2
CDR3: CARNLVAGGNTGELFF
DNA: TGTGCCAGGAACTTAGTAGCGGGGGGTAACACCGGGGAGCTGTTTTTT

size: -
V: TRBV11-2
D: -
J: TRBJ1-1
CDR3: CASSSKLGVNTEAFF
DNA: TGTGCCAGCAGCTCAAAACTAGGGGTGAACACTGAAGCTTTCTTT

size: -
V: TRBV7-2
D: -
J: TRBJ1-2
CDR3: CASSLASRNSGYTF
DNA: TGTGCCAGCAGCTTAGCTTCTAGAAACAGTGGCTACACCTTC

size: once
V: TRBV29-1
D: TRBD1
J: TRBJ2-7
CDR3: CSAKTGQGASFNEQYF
DNA: TGCAGCGCCAAGACCGGACAGGGGGCGAGTTTCAACGAGCAGTACTTC

size: -
V: TRBV30
D: TRBD1
J: TRBJ1-5
CDR3: CAWSHRDRVNQPQHF
DNA: TGTGCCTGGAGTCACCGGGACAGGGTGAATCAGCCCCAGCATTTT

size: -
V: TRBV5-6
D: -
J: TRBJ1-2
CDR3: CASSLLTANYGYTF
DNA: TGTGCCAGCAGCCTCCTCACAGCCAACTATGGCTACACCTTC